What follows are 2 T cell receptor beta chains derived from one specimen sequenced in a study of T cell responses to AZD1222 COVID-19 vaccine. The method was immunoSEQ multiplex PCR; TCRdb's version includes in-frame clones alone and lacks a portion of them. The sample has about 93,000 clones, 80% to 90% seen once. The sample here was peripheral blood, taken on day 0 of AZD1222 vaccination. These receptors were obtained from an adult in good health.

This chain joins TRBV5-1 and TRBJ1-1; 8 nucleotides align to TRBD1. The CDR3 length is 15 residues. V lost 3 bases to trimming and J lost 4 bases; unmatched junction nucleotides: 8. CDR1 is SGHRS and CDR2 is YFSETQ in the germline V gene. CDR3 region: CASSSVQGAFTEAFF. CDR3 coding DNA: TGCGCCAGCAGCTCCGTCCAGGGGGCGTTCACTGAAGCTTTCTTT.

The chain combines TRBV19 with TRBJ1-4, with D maybe TRBD1 (6 bases). The CDR3 totals 17 residues. Trimming took off 5 bases at V and 0 bases at J, with 16 bases between the two ends. Germline V gives CDR1 LNHDA, CDR2 SQIVND (reference sequence). CDR3 sequence reads: CASSRPGDTSTNEKLFF. In DNA, the CDR3 is TGTGCCAGTAGTCGCCCGGGGGACACTTCAACTAATGAAAAACTGTTTTTT.